This T cell receptor beta chain appears in the sequencing data of a study of neurological immune-mediated disorders. The cDNA was synthesized by means of template-switch 5'RACE, which was carried out with 10-nucleotide random UMIs. Every sequencing run produced over 170 million TCR-beta sequences, and the sequences from any one run covered 15-18 subjects. Using its own MiXCR run on the 5' RACE reads, TCRdb lists one record per CDR3 protein. This sample has roughly 60,000 distinct CDR3 sequences, with 2.5% found just once. Germline CDR1 is DFQATT and CDR2 is SNEGSKA (reference sequence). V dropped 6 bases and J dropped 2; count of bases not matched to a gene: 4. The length of the CDR3 is 13 residues. This clonotype was seen many times. The antigen is not known. Notes on the study in general: Phylogenetic grouping assigned the repertoires of 18 of 34 multiple sclerosis patients to a single related-CDR3 cluster, which may represent a signature.

The chain links TRBV20-1 to TRBJ1-5; 7 nucleotides match TRBD1. This TCR came from a man between 50 and 59 years old with multiple sclerosis. Input material: PBMCs. The CDR3 nucleotides are TGCAGTGCCGATGGACAGGGCAATCAGCCCCAGCATTTT. Translating gives CSADGQGNQPQHF.